Each of the 4 T cell receptor beta chains below was sequenced from the same sample in a study of cytomegalovirus exposure and HLA in healthy donors (TCRdb year 2017). The library was obtained by the immunoSEQ multiplex PCR assay. A mixture of 60 forward primers for TCR Vbeta segments and 13 reverse primers for TCR Jbeta segments was used in the multiplex PCR. Imported from immuneACCESS, the table was reduced by TCRdb to in-frame sequences with V and J called. These copies leave out some clones; in studies compared against another copy, an unresolved V gene accounts for under half, and the cause of the remainder is not known. The sample includes 120,000 to 150,000 clones, with roughly two thirds observed a single time. The ten largest clones capture approximately 15% of the sample. Material: PBMCs. Receptors were obtained from a human donor in good health.

The V gene is TRBV7-9, the J gene TRBJ2-2; 7 positions match TRBD2. The CDR3 runs 13 residues. The germline V gene has CDR1 SEHNR and CDR2 FQNEAQ (reference sequence). J lost 4 bases, V lost 8 bases, and 4 bases had no gene match. The CDR3 is CASGRASTGELFF. For the CDR3, the DNA is TGTGCCAGCGGGAGGGCCTCCACCGGGGAGCTGTTTTTT.

The chain joins TRBV27 to TRBJ2-7; the match to TRBD2 covers 13 bases. J was trimmed by 2 bases and V by 2 bases; bases with no gene match: 0. The V gene's germline CDR1 is MNHEY and CDR2 SMNVEV (reference sequence). This CDR3 spans 15 amino acids. The DNA of the CDR3 is TGTGCCAGCAGTTTAGGGACTAGCGGGGCCTACGAGCAGTACTTC. Amino acids: CASSLGTSGAYEQYF.

This chain links TRBV11-3 with TRBJ1-5; the D is unclear. Trimming pared 5 bases from V and 0 bases from J, leaving 11 bases between. Per germline, CDR1 SGHNT and CDR2 YENEEA. This CDR3 spans 15 amino acids. Here the CDR3 reads CASSTDNDSNQPQHF. CDR3 sequence (DNA): TGTGCCAGCAGCACAGACAACGATAGCAATCAGCCCCAGCATTTT.

This clone was seen more than once but under ten times. The chain recombines TRBV2 with TRBJ1-1, with a possible D match to TRBD1 (5 bases). This CDR3 spans 15 amino acids. Germline values: CDR1 SNHLY, CDR2 FYNNEI. V lost 4 bases and J lost 3, with 15 bases in between. CDR3 nucleotides: TGTGCCAGCAGTGGGCCGACGGGGGTGGACACTGAAGCTTTCTTT. Translating gives CASSGPTGVDTEAFF. The entire variable domain, with the rest obtained from reference TRBV2 and TRBJ1-1, is as follows: EPEVTQTPSHQVTQMGQEVILRCVPISNHLYFYWYRQILGQKVEFLVSFYNNEISEKSEIFDDQFSVERPDGSNFTLKIRSTKLEDSAMYFCASSGPTGVDTEAFFGQGTRLTVV.